The rows below give T cell receptor beta chains drawn from one sample of a study of response to subunit inactivated influenza vaccine. MiXCR, run by TCRdb on the RT-PCR reads, gives a single entry per CDR3 protein. The sample comprises roughly 170,000 distinct CDR3 sequences, about 9.3% of which are singletons, and approximately 11% rests with the top ten. This material consisted of non-naive T cells sorted from PBMCs, taken on the day of vaccination. The origin of the receptors is a man aged 45-65 years who received an inactivated influenza vaccine. The CDR3 runs from the conserved cysteine through the conserved F or W. Each record gives: J gene, clone size, D gene, V gene, CDR3 DNA, CDR3 protein. The D gene is left open where the match is weak. Part of the rows lack a size; the others show once, few, many or a class for expanded clones.

TRBJ2-7 many TRBD1 TRBV12-3/TRBV12-4 TGTGCCAGCAGTTTCCCGGGACAGGGCGGACGGCAGCAGTACTTC CASSFPGQGGRQQYF
TRBJ1-5 many TRBD1 TRBV5-1 TGCGCCAGCAGCCCCGGGACAGGGCGGAATCAGCCCCAGCATTTT CASSPGTGRNQPQHF
TRBJ1-6 NA NA TRBV4-3 TGCGCCAGCAGCCAAGAAGCGGGGGTGGCCCTCCACTTT CASSQEAGVALHF
TRBJ1-1 many TRBD1 TRBV5-1 TGCGCCAGCAGATCAGGGGGTTCGAACACTGAAGCTTTCTTT CASRSGGSNTEAFF
TRBJ2-7 NA NA TRBV6-2/TRBV6-3 TGTGCCAGCAGTAACCTCGAGGGAAGCTACGAGCAGTACTTC CASSNLEGSYEQYF
TRBJ1-5 few TRBD1 TRBV10-3 TGTGCCATCAGGGAGCCGACAGGGAATCAGCCCCAGCATTTT CAIREPTGNQPQHF
TRBJ2-5 NA NA TRBV20-1 TGCAGCTCTGGCCTGGCGGCGGGCAAAGAGACCCAGTACTTC CSSGLAAGKETQYF
TRBJ2-1 many TRBD2 TRBV6-4 TGTGCCAGCAGTGATAGTGGACTAGCGGGAGTACAGTTCTTC CASSDSGLAGVQFF
TRBJ2-7 NA NA TRBV12-3/TRBV12-4 TGTGCCAGCAGTTTATGGGTCGGGGCAGGGAGTCTCGAGCAGTACTTC CASSLWVGAGSLEQYF
TRBJ2-2 NA TRBD2 TRBV11-2 TGTGCCAGCAGCTTAGATATAGGTCTAGCGGGATACACCGGGGAGCTGTTTTTT CASSLDIGLAGYTGELFF
TRBJ1-4 many NA TRBV20-1 TGCAGTGCTAGAGATTGGGGGAACAGTGAAAAACTGTTTTTT CSARDWGNSEKLFF
TRBJ2-1 NA TRBD2 TRBV7-2 TGTGCCAGCAGCTTACGGACTAGCAGGAATGAGCAGTTCTTC CASSLRTSRNEQFF
TRBJ2-7 NA TRBD2 TRBV19 TGTGCCAGTAGATCTTCTAGCGGGAGATTTCACGAGCAGTACTTC CASRSSSGRFHEQYF
TRBJ1-2 few NA TRBV12-3/TRBV12-4 TGTGCCAGCAGTTTTCGGGTACAGGGTGATCGTGGCTACACCTTC CASSFRVQGDRGYTF
TRBJ2-2 NA NA TRBV7-2 TGTGCCAGCAGCTTTTGGGACAAGCCCGGGGAGCTGTTTTTT CASSFWDKPGELFF
TRBJ2-1 many TRBD1 TRBV20-1 TGCAGTGCTAGAGAGACAGGGGGGGCTAAGCAGTTCTTC CSARETGGAKQFF
TRBJ2-3 many NA TRBV12-3/TRBV12-4 TGTGCCAGCAGCAGGACGTCAGATACGCAGTATTTT CASSRTSDTQYF
TRBJ2-1 NA NA TRBV11-3 TGTGCCAGCAGCTCGTCGGAGGGTGAGCAGTTCTTC CASSSSEGEQFF
TRBJ2-1 NA TRBD2 TRBV4-1 TGCGCCAGCAGCCAAGAACGCGGGGGGGGACTCAATGAGCAGTTCTTC CASSQERGGGLNEQFF
TRBJ2-2 few TRBD1 TRBV6-1 TGTGCCAGCAGTCCTTCCGGGACAGGGGGCACCGGGGAGCTGTTTTTT CASSPSGTGGTGELFF
TRBJ1-2 few TRBD1 TRBV10-3 TGTGCCATCGGTGGACAGGGGGTCTACGGCTACACCTTC CAIGGQGVYGYTF
TRBJ1-1 few NA TRBV14 TGTGCCAGCAGCCAAGTGTACAACGCAGAAGCTTTCTTT CASSQVYNAEAFF
TRBJ2-3 NA NA TRBV4-3 TGCGCCAGCAGCCAAGGGGATCGGGACACAGATACGCAGTATTTT CASSQGDRDTDTQYF
TRBJ2-5 NA NA TRBV7-9 TGTGCCAGCAGCCCCTTCCGGGCCGGGGAGACCCAGTACTTC CASSPFRAGETQYF
TRBJ1-5 few NA TRBV12-3/TRBV12-4 TGTGCCAGCAGTTTACTGGGAGGGAATCAGCCCCAGCATTTT CASSLLGGNQPQHF
TRBJ1-5 many TRBD1 TRBV6-1 TGTGCCAGCACCGAAGGGCAGGGGGTTAATCAGCCCCAGCATTTT CASTEGQGVNQPQHF
TRBJ1-2 NA TRBD1 TRBV28 TGTGCCAGCAGCCGGGGACAGGGGGTGGGAGGCTACACCTTC CASSRGQGVGGYTF
TRBJ1-5 many NA TRBV4-3 TGCGCCAGCAGCCAAGAGGCAGGGAAGAGGAATCAGCCCCAGCATTTT CASSQEAGKRNQPQHF
TRBJ2-7 many NA TRBV21-1 TGTGCCAGCAGCACCCCGATTCACAGGGACACCTACGAGCAGTACTTC CASSTPIHRDTYEQYF
TRBJ1-6 NA TRBD1 TRBV10-2 TGCGCCAGCAGGGATAACAGGGGGCGCGGTTCACCCCTCCACTTT CASRDNRGRGSPLHF
TRBJ1-5 many NA TRBV7-2 TGTGCCAGCAGCTCGCCAAATCAGCCCCAGCATTTT CASSSPNQPQHF
TRBJ2-7 NA NA TRBV18 TGTGCCAGCTCACCGGGCAGGCAACTTCTGACCTACGAGCAGTACTTC CASSPGRQLLTYEQYF
TRBJ1-4 many TRBD1 TRBV20-1 TGCAGTGCTAACCTCCGGGACAGTTATGCAACTAATGAAAAACTGTTTTTT CSANLRDSYATNEKLFF
TRBJ2-5 few TRBD2 TRBV9 TGTGCCAGCAGCGTAACCTCAGCGGGGGGTAGTGAGACCCAGTACTTC CASSVTSAGGSETQYF
TRBJ2-5 few NA TRBV9 TGTGCCAGCAGCCGGGAGTGGTGGGAGACCCAGTACTTC CASSREWWETQYF